The source of this TCR beta chain is a study of response to subunit inactivated influenza vaccine. Remarks on this clonotype: Its matching antigen is unknown.

Study results and caveats: Each seasonal flu vaccination may recruit only limited new T cells, authors suggested.

CDR1 is SGHTA, CDR2 FQGNSA, per germline. The CDR3 totals 15 residues. The germline V and J ends were trimmed by 3 bases and 4 bases, with 13 bases remaining between them. TCRdb itself ran the RT-PCR reads through MiXCR, one entry per CDR3 protein. The data hold 540,000 or so distinct CDR3 sequences, with over 10% observed a single time. The V call is TRBV7-2, the J call TRBJ2-1; no clear D. Sequenced material: PBMCs from blood, taken roughly 45 days after vaccination. This TCR derives from a man in his fifties or sixties who received an inactivated influenza vaccine. For the CDR3, the DNA is TGTGCCAGCAGCTTGTTTGGTATTCAGTACAATGAGCAGTTCTTC. Translating gives CASSLFGIQYNEQFF.